This TCR beta chain appears in the sequencing data of a study of cytomegalovirus exposure and HLA in healthy donors. J lost 2 bases, V lost 6 bases, and 4 bases had no gene match. The length of the CDR3 is 15 residues. Germline CDR1 reads MGHDK; CDR2 reads SYGVNS. Study observations and caveats: Another analysis was done later, and it associated 15,000 to 20,000 TCR beta sequences with HLA alleles at 0.05 false discovery rate. Follow-up analysis later connected one missense variant in DCLRE1C with trimming of TCR beta V- and J-genes.

13 Jbeta primers and 60 Vbeta primers were used for the PCR. The repertoire was sequenced with immunoSEQ multiplex PCR; TCRdb's copy has only in-frame clones and lacks some. The data show 150,000 to 200,000 clones, more than 75% seen once. As for this clone: Its antigen remains unidentified.

This sequence was found in a middle-aged woman in good health and CMV-seronegative. The sample comprised PBMCs. The chain joins TRBV25-1 to TRBJ1-1, with 12 positions matching TRBD1. The CDR3 nucleotides read TGTGCCAGCAGGGGACAGGGGGCGGGTAACACTGAAGCTTTCTTT. This encodes CASRGQGAGNTEAFF.